This T cell receptor beta chain was found in a study of blood T cell repertoires in COVID-19. Study at large: COVID-19 samples from acute and convalescent phases originated in the United States, Italy and Spain. T cells, B-cell-depleted T cells, or PBMCs supplied cDNA or gDNA.

Original handling: Reference gene primer amplification gave estimated nucleated cell counts. Profiled with immunoSEQ multiplex PCR; TCRdb holds only in-frame clones, not every one. That table furnishes V, J and clone size, whereas the DNA furnished D and trimming. The sample holds about 220,000 clones, around 82% seen once. CDR1 and CDR2 (germline): DFQATT, SNEGSKA (reference sequence). This CDR3 contains 10 residues. Trimming left V 6 bases short and J 8 bases short, with 10 bases between. Source material: peripheral blood. This receptor was taken from a woman between 65 and 79 years old with acute or convalescent COVID-19. V usage is TRBV20-1 and J usage is TRBJ1-2; D is perhaps TRBD1 (6 bases). The CDR3 nucleotides are TGCAGTGCCTACAGGGACGGCTACACCTTC. It yields the protein CSAYRDGYTF.